The rows below give T cell receptor beta chains drawn from one sample of a study of blood T cells in healthy people across ages. MiXCR, run by TCRdb on the 5' RACE reads, gives a single entry per CDR3 protein. Of 1.4 million to 1.5 million distinct CDR3 sequences listed, 42% are singletons. Sequences were obtained from blood. These receptor sequences come from a woman aged 18-35 years in good health. CDR3s include the opening cysteine and the closing phenylalanine or tryptophan. Fields, in order: J gene, V gene, D gene, clone size, CDR3 protein, CDR3 DNA. The D gene is left open where the match is weak. Not every row has a clone size; where given, it reads once, few, many or a size class.

J: TRBJ1-1; V: TRBV25-1; D: TRBD1; size: NA; CDR3: CASTSGTGVLNTEAFF; DNA: TGTGCCAGCACCTCGGGGACAGGGGTCCTGAACACTGAAGCTTTCTTT
J: TRBJ1-4; V: TRBV5-1; D: TRBD1; size: NA; CDR3: CASSLGQSNEKLFF; DNA: TGCGCCAGCAGCCTGGGACAGTCTAATGAAAAACTGTTTTTT
J: TRBJ2-5; V: TRBV3-1; D: NA; size: NA; CDR3: CASSQGQIQETQYF; DNA: TGTGCCAGCAGCCAAGGACAGATCCAAGAGACCCAGTACTTC
J: TRBJ2-7; V: TRBV12-3/TRBV12-4; D: NA; size: once; CDR3: CASSTEQAYEQYF; DNA: TGTGCCAGCAGCACAGAACAGGCGTACGAGCAGTACTTC
J: TRBJ1-6; V: TRBV6-5; D: NA; size: NA; CDR3: CASSFSLNSPLHF; DNA: TGTGCCAGCAGTTTCTCACTTAATTCACCCCTCCACTTT
J: TRBJ2-7; V: TRBV20-1; D: NA; size: once; CDR3: CSARDDERDSYEQYF; DNA: TGCAGTGCTAGAGACGACGAGCGCGACTCCTACGAGCAGTACTTC
J: TRBJ2-3; V: TRBV12-3/TRBV12-4; D: TRBD2; size: few; CDR3: CASSAGTRKTKRTSTDTQYF; DNA: TGTGCCAGCAGTGCCGGGACTAGAAAGACAAAACGAACTAGCACAGATACGCAGTATTTT
J: TRBJ2-7; V: TRBV21-1; D: NA; size: NA; CDR3: CASSKAGQGTGYEQYF; DNA: TGTGCCAGCAGCAAAGCTGGGCAGGGGACAGGGTACGAGCAGTACTTC
J: TRBJ2-5; V: TRBV10-3; D: NA; size: few; CDR3: CAISERPTTQYF; DNA: TGTGCCATCAGTGAGCGCCCGACGACCCAGTACTTC
J: TRBJ1-2; V: TRBV6-1; D: NA; size: few; CDR3: CASTFQGLYGYTF; DNA: TGTGCCAGCACTTTTCAGGGCCTCTATGGCTACACCTTC
J: TRBJ1-1; V: TRBV24-1; D: NA; size: NA; CDR3: CATSDITEAFF; DNA: TGTGCCACCAGTGATATCACTGAAGCTTTCTTT
J: TRBJ2-5; V: TRBV2; D: NA; size: few; CDR3: CASDDGTQYF; DNA: TGTGCCAGCGATGACGGGACCCAGTACTTC
J: TRBJ2-1; V: TRBV28; D: TRBD2; size: NA; CDR3: CASQILAGGLFNEQFF; DNA: TGTGCCAGCCAAATTTTAGCGGGGGGGCTTTTCAATGAGCAGTTCTTC
J: TRBJ2-7; V: TRBV4-1; D: NA; size: NA; CDR3: CASSQDDLEFYEQYF; DNA: TGCGCCAGCAGCCAAGATGACTTGGAGTTCTACGAGCAGTACTTC
J: TRBJ2-1; V: TRBV11-2; D: NA; size: NA; CDR3: CASILDSQSSYNEQFF; DNA: TGTGCCAGCATCTTAGATAGCCAGAGCTCCTACAATGAGCAGTTCTTC
J: TRBJ2-3; V: TRBV12-3/TRBV12-4; D: TRBD2; size: NA; CDR3: CASSGSGGRIDTQYF; DNA: TGTGCCAGCAGTGGGAGCGGGGGCCGCATAGATACGCAGTATTTT
J: TRBJ2-1; V: TRBV4-1; D: NA; size: few; CDR3: CASSPEGPTPYNEQFF; DNA: TGCGCCAGCAGCCCAGAGGGACCGACGCCCTACAATGAGCAGTTCTTC
J: TRBJ2-5; V: TRBV28; D: NA; size: NA; CDR3: CASSLWPQGGETQYF; DNA: TGTGCCAGCAGTTTATGGCCGCAGGGAGGAGAGACCCAGTACTTC
J: TRBJ1-2; V: TRBV2; D: NA; size: NA; CDR3: CASSTGTEEDYGYTF; DNA: TGTGCCAGCAGCACAGGGACGGAAGAAGACTATGGCTACACCTTC
J: TRBJ1-5; V: TRBV10-3; D: TRBD1; size: NA; CDR3: CAISESSGGDRPQHF; DNA: TGTGCCATCAGTGAGTCATCAGGGGGGGATAGGCCCCAGCATTTT
J: TRBJ1-1; V: TRBV6-1; D: NA; size: once; CDR3: CASSEYGTQNTEAFF; DNA: TGTGCCAGCAGTGAATATGGCACGCAGAACACTGAAGCTTTCTTT
J: TRBJ2-7; V: TRBV27; D: NA; size: few; CDR3: CASSLSMTDYEQYF; DNA: TGTGCCAGCAGTTTATCGATGACAGACTACGAGCAGTACTTC
J: TRBJ1-4; V: TRBV20-1; D: TRBD1; size: few; CDR3: CSAPTGSGATNEKLFF; DNA: TGCAGTGCCCCGACAGGGTCTGGTGCAACTAATGAAAAACTGTTTTTT
J: TRBJ2-3; V: TRBV10-3; D: TRBD2; size: NA; CDR3: CAISVLAGGEDTQYF; DNA: TGTGCCATCAGTGTCCTAGCGGGGGGTGAGGATACGCAGTATTTT
J: TRBJ2-1; V: TRBV6-5; D: TRBD1; size: many; CDR3: CASSYPGQGVDEQFF; DNA: TGTGCCAGCAGTTACCCGGGACAGGGGGTTGATGAGCAGTTCTTC
J: TRBJ1-1; V: TRBV7-9; D: TRBD1; size: few; CDR3: CASSYIPGQGGNTEAFF; DNA: TGTGCCAGCAGTTATATCCCGGGACAGGGAGGGAACACTGAAGCTTTCTTT
J: TRBJ1-1; V: TRBV5-1; D: NA; size: NA; CDR3: CASSLGGGNEAFF; DNA: TGCGCCAGCAGCTTGGGAGGGGGTAATGAAGCTTTCTTT
J: TRBJ2-1; V: TRBV20-1; D: NA; size: few; CDR3: CSGDRDLLYNEQFF; DNA: TGCAGTGGTGACCGGGACTTGCTTTACAATGAGCAGTTCTTC
J: TRBJ1-2; V: TRBV4-1; D: TRBD1; size: NA; CDR3: CASSTGQGARGDGYTF; DNA: TGCGCCAGCAGTACGGGACAGGGGGCTAGAGGTGATGGCTACACCTTC
J: TRBJ2-1; V: TRBV20-1; D: NA; size: NA; CDR3: CSVSGGQLYNEQFF; DNA: TGCAGTGTCTCCGGGGGGCAGCTATACAATGAGCAGTTCTTC
J: TRBJ2-2; V: TRBV12-3/TRBV12-4; D: NA; size: once; CDR3: CASSLRVTRVGELFF; DNA: TGTGCCAGCAGTTTACGAGTTACTAGGGTCGGGGAGCTGTTTTTT
J: TRBJ2-7; V: TRBV18; D: NA; size: few; CDR3: CASSPVVAATGSYEQYF; DNA: TGTGCCAGCTCACCGGTAGTAGCGGCTACTGGCTCCTACGAGCAGTACTTC
J: TRBJ1-2; V: TRBV20-1; D: NA; size: NA; CDR3: CSAPTGGCGYTF; DNA: TGCAGTGCACCCACGGGGGGCTGTGGCTACACCTTC
J: TRBJ1-4; V: TRBV4-1; D: NA; size: NA; CDR3: CASGNPLQVEKLFF; DNA: TGCGCCAGCGGGAACCCGCTCCAAGTTGAAAAACTGTTTTTT
J: TRBJ1-1; V: TRBV7-3; D: NA; size: NA; CDR3: CASSQLGDTEAFF; DNA: TGTGCCAGCAGCCAACTGGGGGACACTGAAGCTTTCTTT
J: TRBJ2-1; V: TRBV10-3; D: TRBD2; size: NA; CDR3: CATSGNNNEQFF; DNA: TGTGCCACTAGCGGAAATAACAATGAGCAGTTCTTC
J: TRBJ1-2; V: TRBV24-1; D: NA; size: NA; CDR3: CATSESDRSYGYTF; DNA: TGTGCCACCAGTGAATCGGACAGATCCTATGGCTACACCTTC
J: TRBJ2-7; V: TRBV7-3; D: TRBD2; size: NA; CDR3: CASSFTERTGTSGGTDSYEQYF; DNA: TGTGCCAGCAGTTTTACCGAACGAACCGGGACTAGCGGGGGTACCGACTCCTACGAGCAGTACTTC
J: TRBJ2-7; V: TRBV14; D: NA; size: NA; CDR3: CASSQDIGEQYF; DNA: TGTGCCAGCAGCCAAGACATTGGCGAGCAGTACTTC
J: TRBJ1-2; V: TRBV5-1; D: NA; size: NA; CDR3: CASWDASNYGYTF; DNA: TGCGCCAGCTGGGACGCCAGTAACTATGGCTACACCTTC
J: TRBJ2-5; V: TRBV7-2; D: TRBD1; size: NA; CDR3: CVSSLGGLAGEQYF; DNA: TGTGTCAGCAGCTTAGGGGGCCTAGCAGGTGAGCAGTACTTC
J: TRBJ2-1; V: TRBV3-1; D: TRBD2; size: NA; CDR3: CASSQRGGRSNNEQFF; DNA: TGTGCCAGCAGCCAACGAGGCGGGAGGAGCAACAATGAGCAGTTCTTC
J: TRBJ2-7; V: TRBV12-3/TRBV12-4; D: NA; size: NA; CDR3: CARSLSHEQYF; DNA: TGTGCCAGAAGTTTAAGCCACGAGCAGTACTTC
J: TRBJ2-7; V: TRBV6-5; D: NA; size: NA; CDR3: CASSYSAYGRSSYNEQYF; DNA: TGTGCCAGCAGTTACTCTGCTTATGGCCGGAGCTCCTACAATGAGCAGTACTTC
J: TRBJ2-1; V: TRBV12-3/TRBV12-4; D: TRBD1; size: NA; CDR3: CASSSRTGVFHEQFF; DNA: TGTGCCAGCAGTTCTAGGACAGGGGTGTTCCATGAGCAGTTCTTC
J: TRBJ2-1; V: TRBV11-1; D: NA; size: NA; CDR3: CASAVLSSYNEQFF; DNA: TGTGCCAGCGCCGTATTAAGCTCCTACAATGAGCAGTTCTTC
J: TRBJ2-3; V: TRBV10-3; D: NA; size: NA; CDR3: CAISTVIGGRTDTQYF; DNA: TGTGCCATCAGTACTGTAATTGGGGGACGAACAGATACGCAGTATTTT
J: TRBJ2-3; V: TRBV4-1; D: TRBD2; size: many; CDR3: CASSQDRSGTTDTQYF; DNA: TGCGCCAGCAGCCAAGATCGTAGCGGGACCACAGATACGCAGTATTTT
J: TRBJ1-5; V: TRBV20-1; D: NA; size: few; CDR3: CSAEDSGNQPQHF; DNA: TGCAGTGCTGAGGACAGCGGCAATCAGCCCCAGCATTTT
J: TRBJ2-3; V: TRBV6-5; D: TRBD2; size: few; CDR3: CASSSPGASGRNTDTQYF; DNA: TGTGCCAGCAGTTCCCCCGGGGCTAGCGGGAGAAACACAGATACGCAGTATTTT
J: TRBJ2-7; V: TRBV29-1; D: TRBD2; size: NA; CDR3: CSVGLAGGSGEQYF; DNA: TGCAGCGTTGGTCTAGCGGGGGGCTCTGGCGAGCAGTACTTC
J: TRBJ2-3; V: TRBV4-1; D: NA; size: few; CDR3: CASSQLRAPADTQYF; DNA: TGCGCCAGCAGCCAACTCAGGGCCCCAGCAGATACGCAGTATTTT
J: TRBJ2-1; V: TRBV9; D: TRBD1; size: few; CDR3: CASSVTGGWVEQFF; DNA: TGTGCCAGCAGCGTGACAGGGGGCTGGGTTGAGCAGTTCTTC
J: TRBJ2-1; V: TRBV14; D: NA; size: NA; CDR3: CASSQWGGTDNEQFF; DNA: TGTGCCAGCAGCCAATGGGGGGGGACAGACAATGAGCAGTTCTTC